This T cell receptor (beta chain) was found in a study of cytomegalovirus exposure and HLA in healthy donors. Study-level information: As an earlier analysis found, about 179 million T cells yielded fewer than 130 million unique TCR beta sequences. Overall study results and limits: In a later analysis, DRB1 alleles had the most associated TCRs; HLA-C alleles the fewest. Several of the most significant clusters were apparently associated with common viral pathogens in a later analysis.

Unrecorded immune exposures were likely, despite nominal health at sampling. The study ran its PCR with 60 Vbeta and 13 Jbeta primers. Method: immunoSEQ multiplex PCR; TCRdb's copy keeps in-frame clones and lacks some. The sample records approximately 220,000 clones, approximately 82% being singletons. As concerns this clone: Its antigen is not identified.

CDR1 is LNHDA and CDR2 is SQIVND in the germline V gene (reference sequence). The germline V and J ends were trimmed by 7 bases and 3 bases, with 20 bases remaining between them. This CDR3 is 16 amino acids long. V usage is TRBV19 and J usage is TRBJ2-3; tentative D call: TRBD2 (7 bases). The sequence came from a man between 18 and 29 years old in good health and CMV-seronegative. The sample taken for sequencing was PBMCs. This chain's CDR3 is CASKGLGGGMTDTQYF. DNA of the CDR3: TGTGCCAGTAAAGGCTTAGGGGGGGGTATGACAGATACGCAGTATTTT. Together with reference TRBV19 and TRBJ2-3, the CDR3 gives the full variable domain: DGGITQSPKYLFRKEGQNVTLSCEQNLNHDAMYWYRQDPGQGLRLIYYSQIVNDFQKGDIAEGYSVSREKKESFPLTVTSAQKNPTAFYLCASKGLGGGMTDTQYFGPGTRLTVL.